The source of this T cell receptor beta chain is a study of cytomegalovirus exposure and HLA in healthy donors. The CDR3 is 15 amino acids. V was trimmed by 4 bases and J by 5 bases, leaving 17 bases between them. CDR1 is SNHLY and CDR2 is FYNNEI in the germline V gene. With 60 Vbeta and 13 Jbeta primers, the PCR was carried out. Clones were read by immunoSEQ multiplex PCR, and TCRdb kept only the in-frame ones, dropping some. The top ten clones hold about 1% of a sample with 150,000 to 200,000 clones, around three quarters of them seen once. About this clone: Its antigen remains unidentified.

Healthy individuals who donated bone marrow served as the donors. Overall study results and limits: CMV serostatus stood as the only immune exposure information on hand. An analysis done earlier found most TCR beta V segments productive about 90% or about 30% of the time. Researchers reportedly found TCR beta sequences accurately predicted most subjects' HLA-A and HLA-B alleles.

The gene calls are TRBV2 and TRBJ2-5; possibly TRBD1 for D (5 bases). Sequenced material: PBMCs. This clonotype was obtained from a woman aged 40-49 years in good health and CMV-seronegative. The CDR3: CASSAGKGLVETQYF. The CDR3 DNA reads TGTGCCAGCAGTGCCGGAAAGGGGCTGGTGGAGACCCAGTACTTC. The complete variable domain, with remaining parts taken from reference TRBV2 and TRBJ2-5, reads EPEVTQTPSHQVTQMGQEVILRCVPISNHLYFYWYRQILGQKVEFLVSFYNNEISEKSEIFDDQFSVERPDGSNFTLKIRSTKLEDSAMYFCASSAGKGLVETQYFGPGTRLLVL.